The rows below give T cell receptor beta chains drawn from one sample of a study of cytomegalovirus exposure and HLA in healthy donors. Only in-frame clones appear in the TCRdb table, and some are missing; sequencing was by immunoSEQ multiplex PCR. The sample contains about 140,000 clones, approximately 70% of which appear only once. The material sequenced was PBMCs. All receptors come from a woman aged 30 to 39 in good health and CMV-seronegative. Both conserved end residues are part of each CDR3. Each record gives: D gene, V gene, CDR3 protein. A D gene is named only where the DNA matches it firmly.

.,TRBV11-2,CASSGRANTGELFF
TRBD2,TRBV5-1,CASSYGLATYNEQFF
.,TRBV29-1,CSALITWLQFF
.,TRBV6-1,CASSVMRSGANVLTF
TRBD1,TRBV28,CASRDRGANYGYTF
.,TRBV5-4,CASSLTTQETQYF
.,TRBV2,CASKGDINEKLFF
TRBD1,TRBV11-2,CASSLEGTGAYGYTF
.,TRBV30,CAWSVYIGGWESQPQHF
.,TRBV7-2,CASSLGGHPEAFF
TRBD2,TRBV5-1,CAGSYDGRAYNEQFF
.,TRBV28,CASSLWGYSYNEQFF
.,TRBV18,CASSPPSVQQETQYF
TRBD2,TRBV7-2,CASSKAGTSGSFEQFF
TRBD2,TRBV28,CASSSPAGGLLDTQYF
.,TRBV9,CASSVNREEEKLLF
.,TRBV11-2,CASSFLGAEETQYF
.,TRBV29-1,CSVFSPNTDTQYF
TRBD2,TRBV4-1,CASSQAGLAENTGELFF
.,TRBV28,CASSLKTGSSTDTQYF
.,TRBV7-2,CASSLRGGLTYEQYF
TRBD1,TRBV27,CASRREQGSYNEQFF
TRBD2,TRBV5-6,CASSSTSGSTDTQYF
.,TRBV7-3,CASSFTGNNEQFF
.,TRBV7-6,CASSLQATGELFF
.,TRBV5-1,CASSLSFGGEENEQFF
.,TRBV6-5,CASSSRQTIHNEQFF
.,TRBV10-3,CAISDRAGEQFF
TRBD2,TRBV28,CASYASGVIEQFF
TRBD2,TRBV13,CASSGRGAGGTITDTQYF
.,TRBV28,CASNPGGSRGYTF
TRBD1,TRBV5-4,CASSSATGTGGPEADEKLFF
.,TRBV6-1,CASSEYQEGLSPLHF
.,TRBV28,CASSPSVAGSNQPQHF
TRBD1,TRBV7-3,CASSVTGVGELFF
.,TRBV28,CASRGSSYEQYF
.,TRBV6-1,CASSEQGGHNEQFF
TRBD2,TRBV27,CASSLTGPLLAGLSTDTQYF
TRBD2,TRBV27,CASSLSRLAGGPPHNEQFF
TRBD1,TRBV29-1,CSDSGQGAETQYF
.,TRBV4-1,CASSQEGTPLFTDTQYF
.,TRBV5-5,CASSFTSSNQPQHF
.,TRBV23-1,CASSPDRKPLLLYWEQYF
TRBD1,TRBV5-1,CASSPDRGLYEQYF
TRBD1,TRBV5-4,CASSSGTGLWGYTF
TRBD1,TRBV30,CAWSQDRVSALHF
TRBD1,TRBV28,CASSDKTGNGGARFF
TRBD2,TRBV7-8,CASSLPATGTSGGAPQETQYF
.,TRBV19,CASHILTPQGTTYGYTF
.,TRBV7-6,CASSLAQGSAEAFF
.,TRBV5-1,CASSSNTPYEQYF
.,TRBV2,CASSGQAQYF